This TCR beta chain was identified in a study of human T cells and chemical hapten exposure. Looking at the study overall: Researchers reported sensitizing an approximately 2 cm by approximately 2 cm upper inner arm skin site with 2% DPC. Patch tests applied 0.01% DPC to the upper back and were scored after 6 days.

Time point specified: patch test 2, 6 weeks after DPC sensitization. Specified treatment: therapeutic diphenylcyclopropenone sensitization with weekly scalp DPC. TCRdb reprocessed the RACE reads via MiXCR and lists one record per CDR3 protein. Of about 84,000 distinct CDR3 sequences listed, about 10% are singletons. This clonotype came up a few times. Sample: whole blood, taken in connection with sensitization to the hapten diphenylcyclopropenone (DPC). The sequence was collected from a woman aged 50 to 60 with alopecia areata. Some clones in this sample may be carry-over from other donors' samples.

CDR3 DNA sequence: TGCGCCAGCAGCCTTCCCGGCGGATCCTACGAGCAGTACTTC. It translates to CASSLPGGSYEQYF. The rearrangement links TRBV5-1 to TRBJ2-7; unclear D gene. The CDR3 sequence is 14 residues long. The germline gives CDR1 SGHRS, CDR2 YFSETQ. The V and J ends lost 4 bases and 1 base respectively, with 12 bases between them.